This entry lists 13 T cell receptor beta chains sequenced from one sample in a study of T cell repertoires in cytomegalovirus infection. These receptors have no known antigen. TCRdb reprocessed the reads via MiXCR and lists one record per CDR3 protein. The repertoire holds 70,000 or so distinct CDR3 sequences, about 27% seen once, with 59% in the top ten. Here the sequenced sample was CD8+ T cells from cultured PBMCs, taken from culture after CMV antigen stimulation. The receptors stem from a human donor in good health (CMV status not recorded). Some clones in this sample may be carry-over from other donors' samples.

This clonotype occurred a few times. The V gene is TRBV7-6, the J gene TRBJ2-7, with D possibly matching TRBD2 (5 bases). Germline values: CDR1 SGHVS, CDR2 FNYEAQ. V gave up 3 bases and J gave up 5 bases, with 11 bases separating them. The CDR3 is 13 amino acids. The CDR3 spells CASSLRVIDEQYF. The CDR3 nucleotides are TGTGCCAGCAGCTTGAGGGTGATTGACGAGCAGTACTTC.

This clonotype was picked up a small number of times. V gene TRBV7-6 combines with J gene TRBJ2-3; no reliable D call. The V gene lost 3 bases and the J gene lost 2 bases, with 3 bases spanning the gap. Per the germline V gene, CDR1 is SGHVS and CDR2 is FNYEAQ. This CDR3 region has 12 residues. The DNA for the CDR3 is TGTGCCAGCAGCTTTCTCACAGATACGCAGTATTTT. This sequence encodes CASSFLTDTQYF.

This clonotype was seen many times. The rearrangement uses TRBV20-1 and TRBJ2-7; TRBD1 aligns across 9 bases. The ends lost 5 bases at V and 5 bases at J; junction bases unmatched: 7. The CDR3 runs to 13 residues. CDR1 and CDR2 from the germline V gene are DFQATT and SNEGSKA (reference sequence). The CDR3 is CSAWPGQGHEQYF. The DNA of the CDR3 is TGCAGTGCTTGGCCGGGACAGGGCCACGAGCAGTACTTC.

Only a few counts were recorded for this clonotype. This chain links TRBV11-2 with TRBJ1-6; 7 bases agree with TRBD1. Germline V gene data show CDR1 as SGHAT and CDR2 as FQNNGV. Trimming cost V 4 bases and J 7 bases; bases outside gene matches: 4. This CDR3 has 14 amino acids. As DNA, the CDR3 is TGTGCCAGCAGCTACCGGGACAGCAATTCACCCCTCCACTTT. Translation: CASSYRDSNSPLHF.

The J gene is TRBJ2-1, the V gene TRBV6-6, with 9 bases fitting TRBD2. The length of the CDR3 is 14 residues. Germline CDR1 MNHNY, CDR2 SVGAGI (reference sequence). The junction had 5 bases not matched to a gene; V was cut back by 6 bases and J by 5 bases. For the CDR3, the DNA is TGTGCCAGCAGAATAGCGGGAGTTGACAATGAGCAGTTCTTC. This translates into CASRIAGVDNEQFF.

The sample holds a few counts of this clonotype. The genes are TRBV5-4 and TRBJ1-1, with 11 bases fitting TRBD1. The V gene end was trimmed by 3 bases and the J gene end by 6 bases; junction bases not matched to a gene: 4. Germline V gene sequence: CDR1 SGHNT, CDR2 YYREEE (reference sequence). The length of the CDR3 is 14 residues. For the CDR3, the DNA is TGTGCCAGCAGCTCCGGGACAGGGGGGTCTGAAGCTTTCTTT. Translating it yields CASSSGTGGSEAFF.

This clonotype was detected only a few times. The V call is TRBV27, the J call TRBJ2-1; 8 bases match TRBD2. This CDR3 is 15 amino acids long. The J segment lost 12 bases and the V segment lost 2 bases, leaving 12 bases of the junction unmatched. CDR1 and CDR2 from the germline V gene are MNHEY and SMNVEV (reference sequence). The CDR3 coding sequence is TGTGCCAGCAGTTTACGGGAGGGGGGACCTAGGGGGCAGTTCTTC. Translated, it gives CASSLREGGPRGQFF.

V gene TRBV10-3 combines with J gene TRBJ2-1; D perhaps matches TRBD2 (6 bases). The germline V gene encodes CDR1 ENHRY and CDR2 SYGVKD. Trimming took 6 bases from V and 6 from J, leaving 6 bases between them. The CDR3 runs to 11 residues. This CDR3 reads CAIRGGNEQFF. CDR3 coding DNA: TGTGCCATCAGGGGGGGCAATGAGCAGTTCTTC.

This clonotype was recorded only once. The chain carries TRBV7-4 and TRBJ2-1; D remains ambiguous. Germline V lookup: CDR1 SGHVT, CDR2 SQSDAQ. The CDR3 runs to 9 residues. Trimming took off 5 bases at V and 15 bases at J, with 8 bases between the two ends. CDR3: CASSPDSFF. CDR3 coding DNA: TGTGCCAGCAGCCCTGACTCGTTCTTC.

This chain connects TRBV9 to TRBJ2-6; tentatively, D is TRBD2 (5 bases). The CDR3 sequence is 16 residues long. The V end was cut by 0 bases, the J end by 2 bases, with 9 bases between. Germline loops: CDR1 SGDLS, CDR2 YYNGEE. CDR3 loop: CASSVDRTPGANVLTF. The CDR3 DNA follows: TGTGCCAGCAGCGTAGATCGGACTCCTGGGGCCAACGTCCTGACTTTC.

This clonotype has at least ten counts. V and J are TRBV7-6 and TRBJ2-1; D perhaps matches TRBD2 (5 bases). Germline V CDR1 and CDR2: SGHVS, FNYEAQ. V gave up 1 base and J gave up 3 bases, with 10 bases separating them. The CDR3 runs 15 residues. This CDR3 reads CASSLEREDYNEQFF. The CDR3 nucleotides are TGTGCCAGCAGCTTAGAACGGGAAGACTACAATGAGCAGTTCTTC.

This clonotype was detected only a few times. The gene calls are TRBV2 and TRBJ2-1; TRBD1 aligns across 7 bases. Per the germline V gene, CDR1 is SNHLY and CDR2 is FYNNEI. The CDR3 has 13 amino acids. The V and J ends lost 6 bases and 9 bases, in that order; junction bases with no gene match: 8. Written as DNA, the CDR3 is TGTGCCAGCAGAGCAACAGGGGAAGTTGAGCAGTTCTTC. Translating gives CASRATGEVEQFF.

By share, this clonotype ranks as medium-sized (0.01 to 0.1%). CDR3 amino acids: CASSLWDSSYEQYF. The CDR3 DNA follows: TGTGCCAGCAGCTTATGGGACAGCTCTTACGAGCAGTACTTC. The gene calls are TRBV11-1 and TRBJ2-7, with 7 bases lining up with TRBD1. The CDR3 loop spans 14 amino acids. CDR1 is SGHAT and CDR2 is FQDESV in the germline V gene (reference sequence). J lost 4 bases, V lost 2 bases, and 5 bases had no gene match. The complete variable domain, with remaining parts taken from reference TRBV11-1 and TRBJ2-7, reads EAEVAQSPRYKITEKSQAVAFWCDPISGHATLYWYRQILGQGPELLVQFQDESVVDDSQLPKDRFSAERLKGVDSTLKIQPAELGDSAMYLCASSLWDSSYEQYFGPGTRLTVT.